This T cell receptor beta chain comes out of a study of cytomegalovirus exposure and HLA in healthy donors. Per the germline V gene, CDR1 is SGDLS and CDR2 is YYNGEE. The J segment lost 6 bases and the V segment lost 3 bases, leaving 3 bases of the junction unmatched. This CDR3 is 13 amino acids long. General study points: In an earlier analysis, about 87% or about 30%: the productive usage of most TCR beta V segments. HLA alleles showed associations with roughly 17,000 TCR beta sequences in a later analysis, at a 0.05 false discovery rate. When a later analysis compared HLA-associated TCR beta chains with equally common others, the HLA-associated chains turned out to be more clonally expanded and to have lower generation probabilities. Among TCR beta chains, those listed as cytomegalovirus-associated numbered over 150.

As concerns this clone: Its antigen is currently unknown.

The PCR had 60 Vbeta and 13 Jbeta primers. Sequenced by immunoSEQ multiplex PCR; TCRdb stores in-frame clones only, minus some. The sample has about 240,000 clones, around 80% seen once. The sample was PBMCs. This receptor was taken from a woman aged 60-75 years in good health and CMV-seropositive. The chain links TRBV9 to TRBJ1-2; TRBD1 aligns across 9 bases. CDR3 sequence reads: CASSAQGAHGYTF. The CDR3 nucleotides are TGTGCCAGCAGCGCACAGGGGGCACATGGCTACACCTTC.